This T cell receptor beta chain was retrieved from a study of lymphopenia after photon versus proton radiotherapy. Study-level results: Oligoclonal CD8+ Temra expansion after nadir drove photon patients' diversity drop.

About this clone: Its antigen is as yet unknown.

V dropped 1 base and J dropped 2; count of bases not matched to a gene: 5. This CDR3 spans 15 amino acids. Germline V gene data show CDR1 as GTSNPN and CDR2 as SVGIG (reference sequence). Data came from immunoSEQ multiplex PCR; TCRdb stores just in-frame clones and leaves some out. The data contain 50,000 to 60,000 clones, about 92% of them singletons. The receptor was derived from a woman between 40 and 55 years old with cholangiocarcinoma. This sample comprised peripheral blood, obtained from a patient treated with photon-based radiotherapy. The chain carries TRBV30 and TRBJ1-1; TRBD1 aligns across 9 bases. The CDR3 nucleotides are TGTGCCTGGAGTGAGTGGGACAGGGTTAACACTGAAGCTTTCTTT. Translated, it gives CAWSEWDRVNTEAFF.